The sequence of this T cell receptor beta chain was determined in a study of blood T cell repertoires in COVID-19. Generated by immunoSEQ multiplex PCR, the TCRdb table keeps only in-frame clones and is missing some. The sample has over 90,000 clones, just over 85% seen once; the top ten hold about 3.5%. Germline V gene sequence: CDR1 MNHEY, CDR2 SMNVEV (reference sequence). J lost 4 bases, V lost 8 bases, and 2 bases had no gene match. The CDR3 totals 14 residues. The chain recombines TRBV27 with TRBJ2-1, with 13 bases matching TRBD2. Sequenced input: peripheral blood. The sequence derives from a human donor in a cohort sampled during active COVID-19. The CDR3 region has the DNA TGTGCCAGCTCGGGACTAGCGGGATACAATGAGCAGTTCTTC. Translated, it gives CASSGLAGYNEQFF.